This entry lists 32 T cell receptor beta chains sequenced from one sample in a study of shared clonotypes between healthy human individuals. The assay was immunoSEQ multiplex PCR, and TCRdb's table has in-frame clones only and misses some. Here the sample spans around 1,000,000 clones, about 72% being singletons. Sequencing was performed on memory CD4+ T cells from PBMCs. Indicated subset: CD45RA-negative fraction. Receptors were obtained from a man aged 18 to 29 in good health. Some clones in this sample may be carry-over from other donors' samples.

This clone was picked up a small number of times. This chain joins TRBV15 and TRBJ1-3; the match to TRBD1 covers 7 bases. This CDR3 is built from 16 residues. Germline V gene sequence: CDR1 LNHNV, CDR2 YYDKDF (reference sequence). Trimming took 2 bases from V and 9 from J; bases not matched to a gene: 13. The CDR3, as DNA: TGTGCCACCAGCAGATTCATGGACAGGACGAGCGGCACCATATATTTT. Translated: CATSRFMDRTSGTIYF.

Only a few counts were recorded for this clone. This chain connects TRBV6-6 to TRBJ2-7, with 7 bases fitting TRBD1. Germline V lookup: CDR1 MNHNY, CDR2 SVGAGI (reference sequence). The ends lost 2 bases at V and 1 base at J; junction bases unmatched: 2. The CDR3 sequence is 14 residues long. The chain's CDR3 is CASSYPGQSYEQYF. In nucleotides, the CDR3 is TGTGCCAGCAGTTACCCGGGACAGTCCTACGAGCAGTACTTC.

The chain links TRBV10-3 to TRBJ2-7; TRBD1 might be the D (9 bases). There are 14 residues in the CDR3. The germline CDR1 and CDR2 sequences are ENHRY and SYGVKD. The V gene lost 8 bases and the J gene lost 6 bases, with 20 bases spanning the gap. Written as DNA, the CDR3 is TGTGCCATCTCGGGAGGGGACAGGGTAAGCGAGCAGTACTTC. This gives the protein CAISGGDRVSEQYF.

The rearrangement joins TRBV19 to TRBJ2-3; 9 bases map to TRBD1. Losses at the gene ends were 6 bases for V and 4 bases for J; bases not matched to a gene: 5. Germline values: CDR1 LNHDA, CDR2 SQIVND (reference sequence). This CDR3 has 14 residues. In DNA, the CDR3 is TGTGCCAGTAGGGGGACAGGGCTGGCAGATACGCAGTATTTT. Its protein is CASRGTGLADTQYF. Full variable domain (missing parts from reference TRBV19 and TRBJ2-3): DGGITQSPKYLFRKEGQNVTLSCEQNLNHDAMYWYRQDPGQGLRLIYYSQIVNDFQKGDIAEGYSVSREKKESFPLTVTSAQKNPTAFYLCASRGTGLADTQYFGPGTRLTVL.

The chain combines TRBV7-2 with TRBJ2-5; 10 bases match TRBD1. Germline V gene data show CDR1 as SGHTA and CDR2 as FQGNSA. The CDR3 has 15 residues. Unmatched junction bases numbered 5, after V lost 5 bases and J lost 2 bases. The DNA of the CDR3 is TGTGCCAGCAGCGCCAGGACAGGGGGGCAAGAGACCCAGTACTTC. This codes for CASSARTGGQETQYF.

This chain connects TRBV6-6 to TRBJ2-5; TRBD2 aligns across 9 bases. Germline trimming cut 6 bases from V and 5 bases from J; bases unmatched to any gene: 10. CDR1 MNHNY and CDR2 SVGAGI come from the germline V gene (reference sequence). The CDR3 sequence is 15 residues long. Here the CDR3 reads CASSPSGTFYETQYF. The DNA for the CDR3 is TGTGCCAGCAGCCCTAGCGGGACCTTTTACGAGACCCAGTACTTC.

V usage is TRBV28 and J usage is TRBJ2-7, with TRBD1 as a possible D gene (5 bases). The CDR3 contains 11 residues. Germline CDR1 MDHEN, CDR2 SYDVKM. V dropped 8 bases and J dropped 7 bases, with 12 bases sitting between them. The CDR3 sequence: CASQGTLEQYF. The CDR3 DNA reads as TGTGCCAGCCAGGGAACCCTGGAGCAGTACTTC. Filled out from reference TRBV28 and TRBJ2-7, the complete variable domain reads DVKVTQSSRYLVKRTGEKVFLECVQDMDHENMFWYRQDPGLGLRLIYFSYDVKMKEKGDIPEGYSVSREKKERFSLILESASTNQTSMYLCASQGTLEQYFGPGTRLTVT.

The chain is built from TRBV9 and TRBJ2-7; D unresolved. Trimming left V 3 bases short and J 0 bases short, with 10 bases between. CDR3 size: 14 residues. Germline V gene lookup returns CDR1 SGDLS and CDR2 YYNGEE. The CDR3 bases are TGTGCCAGCAGCGAGTCGGGCGCCTCCTACGAGCAGTACTTC. Translation: CASSESGASYEQYF.

The chain joins TRBV2 to TRBJ2-7; 7 bases are shared with TRBD2. The CDR3 length is 15 residues. Germline V lookup: CDR1 SNHLY, CDR2 FYNNEI. After removal of 1 base from V and 2 bases from J, the junction contained 5 bases not matched to a gene. In DNA form, the CDR3 reads TGTGCCAGCAGTGAAGGGGGCGGGGGAACCTACGAGCAGTACTTC. Amino acid sequence: CASSEGGGGTYEQYF.

This clone was found a few times. This may stem from a read error, because a much larger clone lies one nucleotide away. This chain joins TRBV30 and TRBJ1-4; tentatively, D is TRBD1 (5 bases). The CDR3 runs to 15 residues. Germline CDR1 is GTSNPN and CDR2 is SVGIG (reference sequence). The chain's CDR3 is CAWGVLRARGEKLFF. The CDR3 DNA follows: TGTGCCTGGGGTGTACTCAGGGCGAGGGGCGAAAAACTGTTTTTT.

The chain links TRBV28 to TRBJ1-2, with D tentatively TRBD1 (5 bases). Germline values: CDR1 MDHEN, CDR2 SYDVKM. CDR3 length: 14 amino acids. With 4 bases removed from V and 8 bases from J, the gap between germline ends came to 17 bases. The CDR3 sequence: CASSSGTRLGGYTF. CDR3 coding DNA: TGTGCCAGCAGTTCCGGGACGAGACTGGGGGGCTACACCTTC.

This chain connects TRBV5-1 to TRBJ2-1; D may be TRBD2 (6 bases). Germline CDR1 is SGHRS and CDR2 is YFSETQ. V lost 0 bases, J lost 15 bases, and 19 bases lay in between. The CDR3 sequence is 14 residues long. This chain's CDR3 is CASSLGSGGAPLFF. Written as DNA, the CDR3 is TGCGCCAGCAGCTTGGGTAGCGGAGGGGCCCCATTGTTCTTC.

This clone was counted between two and nine times. J is TRBJ1-1 and V is TRBV15; no clear D gene. CDR3 size: 14 residues. Trimming removed 1 base from V and 5 bases from J, with 11 bases in between. CDR1 LNHNV and CDR2 YYDKDF come from the germline V gene (reference sequence). CDR3: CATSRVAGGTEAFF. As DNA, the CDR3 is TGTGCCACCAGCAGAGTAGCGGGAGGGACTGAAGCTTTCTTT.

The CDR3 nucleotides are TGTGCCAGCAGGAAAGGGGGCCGCGCCGGGGAGCTGTTTTTT. This translates into CASRKGGRAGELFF. The V gene is TRBV6-5, the J gene TRBJ2-2, with 7 bases aligning to TRBD1. Germline trimming cut 6 bases from V and 6 bases from J; bases unmatched to any gene: 7. The CDR3 consists of 14 residues. CDR1 MNHEY and CDR2 SVGAGI come from the germline V gene.

The rearrangement links TRBV30 to TRBJ1-5; the D is unclear. Trimming stripped 0 bases from V and 9 bases from J, with 9 bases between. Germline V gene lookup returns CDR1 GTSNPN and CDR2 SVGIG (reference sequence). This CDR3 comprises 12 residues. In nucleotides, the CDR3 is TGTGCCTGGAGTGTTCCTGGCGGGCCCCAGCATTTT. Its translation: CAWSVPGGPQHF.

J is TRBJ2-3 and V is TRBV6-5; D remains ambiguous. The germline CDR1 and CDR2 sequences are MNHEY and SVGAGI. The CDR3 runs to 15 residues. V lost 6 bases and J 0 bases, leaving 13 bases between the germline ends. CDR3 DNA sequence: TGTGCCAGCAGCCGCCGGTTACTGAGCACAGATACGCAGTATTTT. Its protein is CASSRRLLSTDTQYF.

On this clone itself: This sample also contains other DNA sequences that code for the same CDR3. The V gene is TRBV18, the J gene TRBJ2-7; TRBD2 is a possible D gene (6 bases). CDR3 length: 12 residues. V lost 3 bases to trimming and J lost 4 bases, with 7 bases between them. CDR1 is KGHSH, CDR2 LQKENI, per germline. CDR3 sequence (DNA): TGTGCCAGCTCACCGGGGGGTTACGAGCAGTACTTC. Translation: CASSPGGYEQYF.

The chain couples TRBV4-1 to TRBJ2-1; D ambiguous. V lost 0 bases to trimming and J lost 2 bases, with 17 bases between them. The CDR3 length is 18 residues. Germline CDR1 reads MGHRA; CDR2 reads YSYEKL. The CDR3 here is CASSQDWFSPAAYNEQFF. CDR3 bases: TGCGCCAGCAGCCAAGATTGGTTCAGCCCGGCAGCCTACAATGAGCAGTTCTTC.

This rearrangement joins TRBV18 to TRBJ1-1, with 8 bases fitting TRBD1. CDR3 length: 17 amino acids. With 1 base clipped from V and 0 bases from J, the junction kept 7 bases outside the gene matches. Looked up from germline, CDR1 is KGHSH and CDR2 is LQKENI. DNA for the CDR3: TGTGCCAGCTCACCACTGGACAGGGCCCTACTGAACACTGAAGCTTTCTTT. Its protein is CASSPLDRALLNTEAFF. Filled out from reference TRBV18 and TRBJ1-1, the complete variable domain reads NAGVMQNPRHLVRRRGQEARLRCSPMKGHSHVYWYRQLPEEGLKFMVYLQKENIIDESGMPKERFSAEFPKEGPSILRIQQVVRGDSAAYFCASSPLDRALLNTEAFFGQGTRLTVV.

This clone has only one observation. The V call is TRBV7-2, the J call TRBJ2-7; weak D call: TRBD2 (8 bases). CDR3 size: 15 residues. Germline assignment: CDR1 SGHTA and CDR2 FQGNSA. V was trimmed by 6 bases and J by 3 bases, leaving 18 bases between them. CDR3 region: CASSYRGGQIYEQYF. CDR3 bases: TGTGCCAGCAGTTATCGGGGGGGACAGATCTACGAGCAGTACTTC.

As DNA, the CDR3 is TGTGCCAGCAGCCGGGGTTGGGGCACTGAAGCTTTCTTT. This codes for CASSRGWGTEAFF. V and J are TRBV4-2 and TRBJ1-1; the D is unclear. Germline-derived CDR1 and CDR2 are LGHNA and YNFKEQ. The CDR3 spans 13 residues. V gave up 4 bases and J gave up 4 bases, with 10 bases separating them.

This clone was seen once. This rearrangement joins TRBV4-1 to TRBJ2-2; weak D call: TRBD1 (6 bases). Germline CDR1 and CDR2: MGHRA and YSYEKL. The CDR3 totals 16 residues. The V gene lost 0 bases and the J gene lost 1 base, with 9 bases spanning the gap. The CDR3 spells CASSQDPRGNTGELFF. In nucleotides, the CDR3 is TGCGCCAGCAGCCAAGACCCCAGGGGGAACACCGGGGAGCTGTTTTTT.

This clone has only one observation. The V call is TRBV10-3, the J call TRBJ2-5; TRBD1 matches 7 bases. The germline V gene encodes CDR1 ENHRY and CDR2 SYGVKD. The V gene end was trimmed by 10 bases and the J gene end by 5 bases; junction bases not matched to a gene: 10. The CDR3 has 13 residues. CDR3 amino acids: CASHRGNQETQYF. The DNA of the CDR3 is TGTGCCAGCCACAGGGGAAATCAGGAGACCCAGTACTTC.

The genes are TRBV6-1 and TRBJ2-5; D ambiguous. Trimming shortened V by 6 bases and J by 4 bases, and 6 bases separated the two germline ends. This CDR3 contains 11 residues. Germline values: CDR1 MNHNS, CDR2 SASEGT. CDR3 bases: TGTGCCAGCAGCCCTTTAGAGACCCAGTACTTC. Amino acids: CASSPLETQYF.

A remark on this clone: This CDR3 is also generated by other DNA sequences in the sample. The chain combines TRBV5-1 with TRBJ1-1; the D is unclear. CDR3 length: 12 amino acids. V shed 0 bases and J shed 8 bases, with 8 bases lying between them. The germline V gene encodes CDR1 SGHRS and CDR2 YFSETQ. The CDR3 DNA reads as TGCGCCAGCAGCTTGGGACAAACCGAAGCTTTCTTT. Amino acids: CASSLGQTEAFF.

The chain is built from TRBV4-2 and TRBJ2-1, with D hard to call. V was cut by 0 bases and J by 1 base, with 7 bases left in between. The CDR3 covers 15 residues. CDR1 is LGHNA, CDR2 YNFKEQ, per germline. The CDR3 region has the DNA TGTGCCAGCAGCCAAGATCGACGATCCTACAATGAGCAGTTCTTC. Protein product: CASSQDRRSYNEQFF.

The chain links TRBV27 to TRBJ2-7, with 9 bases matching TRBD2. This CDR3 has 15 amino acids. Germline CDR1 reads MNHEY; CDR2 reads SMNVEV (reference sequence). With 4 bases clipped from V and 7 bases from J, the junction kept 11 bases outside the gene matches. The CDR3 is CASSSAGGSPWEQYF. The CDR3 bases are TGTGCCAGCAGTTCAGCGGGAGGTTCACCTTGGGAGCAGTACTTC.

With respect to this clone: The sample contains more than one DNA sequence encoding this CDR3. The chain couples TRBV18 to TRBJ2-3; D is undetermined. The CDR3 has 14 amino acids. CDR1 is KGHSH, CDR2 LQKENI, per germline. The V and J ends lost 6 bases and 0 bases respectively, with 10 bases between them. CDR3: CASSPARSTDTQYF. The CDR3 DNA sequence: TGTGCCAGCTCTCCCGCCCGCAGCACAGATACGCAGTATTTT. Based on the CDR3 plus reference TRBV18 and TRBJ2-3, the full variable domain is NAGVMQNPRHLVRRRGQEARLRCSPMKGHSHVYWYRQLPEEGLKFMVYLQKENIIDESGMPKERFSAEFPKEGPSILRIQQVVRGDSAAYFCASSPARSTDTQYFGPGTRLTVL.

As for this clone: Possible read error: a much larger clone is one base away. The chain joins TRBV6-5 to TRBJ2-1, with 9 nucleotides matching TRBD2. The V and J ends lost 5 bases and 7 bases, in that order; junction bases with no gene match: 3. This CDR3 has 13 residues. Germline CDR1 and CDR2: MNHEY and SVGAGI. The CDR3 loop is CASSRTSANEQFF. In DNA form, the CDR3 reads TGTGCCAGCAGTAGGACTAGCGCGAATGAGCAGTTCTTC.

The chain has TRBV7-3 and TRBJ2-2, with D possibly called TRBD1 or TRBD2 (6 bases each). The germline gives CDR1 SGHTA, CDR2 FQGTGA. V gave up 5 bases and J gave up 0 bases, with 13 bases separating them. This CDR3 comprises 16 residues. The CDR3 is CASSPQGLSNTGELFF. In DNA, the CDR3 is TGTGCCAGCAGCCCACAGGGACTCTCGAACACCGGGGAGCTGTTTTTT.

The gene calls are TRBV6-6 and TRBJ1-1; 11 bases fit TRBD1. Trimming removed 0 bases from V and 4 bases from J; junction bases left unmatched: 4. Germline CDR1 MNHNY, CDR2 SVGAGI (reference sequence). The CDR3 has 16 residues. CDR3 DNA sequence: TGTGCCAGCAGTTACTCGAAAGGGACAGGGGGCACTGAAGCTTTCTTT. It specifies CASSYSKGTGGTEAFF.

As for this clone: Other nucleotide sequences in the sample specify the same CDR3. The CDR3 bases are TGTGCCAGCAGCTTTCGGGCCGGGGACTACGAGCAGTACTTC. Translation: CASSFRAGDYEQYF. This rearrangement joins TRBV7-3 to TRBJ2-7; a weak D match, TRBD2 (5 bases). With 3 bases removed from V and 3 bases from J, the gap between germline ends came to 12 bases. The CDR3 is made up of 14 amino acids. Germline V gene data show CDR1 as SGHTA and CDR2 as FQGTGA.